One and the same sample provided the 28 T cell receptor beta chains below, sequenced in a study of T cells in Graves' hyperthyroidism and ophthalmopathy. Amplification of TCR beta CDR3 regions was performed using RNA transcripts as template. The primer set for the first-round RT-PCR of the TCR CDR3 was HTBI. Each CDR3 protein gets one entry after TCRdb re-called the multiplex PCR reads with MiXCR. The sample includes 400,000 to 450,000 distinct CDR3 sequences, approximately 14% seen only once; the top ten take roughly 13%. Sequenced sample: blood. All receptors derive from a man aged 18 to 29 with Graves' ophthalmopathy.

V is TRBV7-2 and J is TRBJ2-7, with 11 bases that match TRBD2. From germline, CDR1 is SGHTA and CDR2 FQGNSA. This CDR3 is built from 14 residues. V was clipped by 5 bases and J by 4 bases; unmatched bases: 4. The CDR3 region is CASSQTSGAYEQYF. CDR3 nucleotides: TGTGCCAGCAGCCAGACTAGCGGGGCTTACGAGCAGTACTTC.

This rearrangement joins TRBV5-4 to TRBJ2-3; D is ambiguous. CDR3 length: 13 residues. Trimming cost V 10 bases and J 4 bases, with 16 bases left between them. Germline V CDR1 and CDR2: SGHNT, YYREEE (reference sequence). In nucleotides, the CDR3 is TGTGCCTACAGCGAAGGGCAGTCAGATACGCAGTATTTT. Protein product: CAYSEGQSDTQYF.

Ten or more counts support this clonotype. This chain's CDR3 is CSAGADRGYEQYF. The CDR3 region has the DNA TGCAGTGCTGGAGCGGACAGGGGTTACGAGCAGTACTTC. J is TRBJ2-7 and V is TRBV20-1, with 9 nucleotides matching TRBD1. CDR3 length: 13 residues. Germline V CDR1 and CDR2: DFQATT, SNEGSKA (reference sequence). V dropped 5 bases and J dropped 4; count of bases not matched to a gene: 6.

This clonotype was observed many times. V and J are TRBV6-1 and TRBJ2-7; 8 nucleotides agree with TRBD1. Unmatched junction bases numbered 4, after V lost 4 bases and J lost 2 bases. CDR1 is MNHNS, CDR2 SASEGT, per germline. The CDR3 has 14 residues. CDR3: CASSGRTGPYEQYF. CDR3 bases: TGTGCCAGCAGTGGACGGACAGGGCCCTACGAGCAGTACTTC.

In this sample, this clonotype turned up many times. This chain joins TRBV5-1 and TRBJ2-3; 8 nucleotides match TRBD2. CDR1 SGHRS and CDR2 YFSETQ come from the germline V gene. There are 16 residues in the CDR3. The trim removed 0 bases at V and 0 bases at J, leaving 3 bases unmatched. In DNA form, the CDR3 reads TGCGCCAGCAGCTTGGCCCCTAGCGGGAGCACAGATACGCAGTATTTT. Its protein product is CASSLAPSGSTDTQYF.

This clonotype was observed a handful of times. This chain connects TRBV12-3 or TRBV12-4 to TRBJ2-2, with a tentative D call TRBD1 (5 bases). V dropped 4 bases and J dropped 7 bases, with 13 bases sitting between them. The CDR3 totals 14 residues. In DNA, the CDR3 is TGTGCCAGCAGTTCAGGGTTTGAGGTCGGGGAGCTGTTTTTT. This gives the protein CASSSGFEVGELFF.

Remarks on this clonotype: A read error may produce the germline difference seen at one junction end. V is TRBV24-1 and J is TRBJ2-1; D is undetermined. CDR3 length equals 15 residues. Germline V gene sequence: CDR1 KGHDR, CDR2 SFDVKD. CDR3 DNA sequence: TGTACCACCAGTGGCCCCCGAGGACGGTACAATGAGCAGTGCTTC. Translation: CTTSGPRGRYNEQCF.

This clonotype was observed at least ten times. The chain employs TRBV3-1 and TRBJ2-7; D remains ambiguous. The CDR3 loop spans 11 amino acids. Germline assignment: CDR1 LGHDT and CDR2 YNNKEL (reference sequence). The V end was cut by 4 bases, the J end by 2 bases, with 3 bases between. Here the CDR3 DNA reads TGTGCCAGCAGCCGCGCCTACGAGCAGTACTTC. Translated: CASSRAYEQYF.

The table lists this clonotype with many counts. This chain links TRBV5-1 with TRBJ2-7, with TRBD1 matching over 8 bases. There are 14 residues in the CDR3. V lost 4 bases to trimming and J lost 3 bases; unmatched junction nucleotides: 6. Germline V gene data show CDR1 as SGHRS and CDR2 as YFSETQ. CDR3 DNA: TGCGCCAGCAGCCTGGCGACAGGGGTCTACGAGCAGTACTTC. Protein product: CASSLATGVYEQYF.

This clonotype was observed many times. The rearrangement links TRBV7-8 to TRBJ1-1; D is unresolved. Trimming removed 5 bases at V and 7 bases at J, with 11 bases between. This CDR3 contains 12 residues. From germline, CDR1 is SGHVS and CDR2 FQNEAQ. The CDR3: CASSPPFFEAFF. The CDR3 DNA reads TGTGCCAGCAGCCCCCCCTTCTTTGAAGCTTTCTTT.

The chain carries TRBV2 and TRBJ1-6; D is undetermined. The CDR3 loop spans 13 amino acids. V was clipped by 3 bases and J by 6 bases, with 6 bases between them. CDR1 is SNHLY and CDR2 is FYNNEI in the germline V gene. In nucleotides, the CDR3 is TGTGCCAGCAGTGACCGGTTTAATTCACCCCTCCACTTT. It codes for CASSDRFNSPLHF. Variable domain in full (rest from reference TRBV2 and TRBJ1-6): EPEVTQTPSHQVTQMGQEVILRCVPISNHLYFYWYRQILGQKVEFLVSFYNNEISEKSEIFDDQFSVERPDGSNFTLKIRSTKLEDSAMYFCASSDRFNSPLHFGNGTRLTVT.

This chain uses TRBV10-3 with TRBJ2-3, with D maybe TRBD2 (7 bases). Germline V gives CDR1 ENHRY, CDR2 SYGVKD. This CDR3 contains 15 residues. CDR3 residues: CASRGGGRVTDTQYF. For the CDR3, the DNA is TGTGCTTCCCGTGGGGGGGGCCGGGTAACAGATACGCAGTATTTT.

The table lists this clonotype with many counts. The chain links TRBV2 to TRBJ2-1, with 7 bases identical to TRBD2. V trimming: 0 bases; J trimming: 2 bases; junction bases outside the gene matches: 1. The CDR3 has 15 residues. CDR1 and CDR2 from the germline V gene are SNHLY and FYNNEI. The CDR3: CASSEAGTTYNEQFF. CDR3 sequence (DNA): TGTGCCAGCAGTGAAGCAGGGACTACCTACAATGAGCAGTTCTTC.

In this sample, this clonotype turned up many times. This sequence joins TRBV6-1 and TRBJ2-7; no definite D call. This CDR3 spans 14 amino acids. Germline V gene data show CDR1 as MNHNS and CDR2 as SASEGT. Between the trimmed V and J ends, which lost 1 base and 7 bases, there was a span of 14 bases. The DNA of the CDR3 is TGTGCCAGCAGTGAAGGCCATCTCCCGAGGGAGCAGTACTTC. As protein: CASSEGHLPREQYF.

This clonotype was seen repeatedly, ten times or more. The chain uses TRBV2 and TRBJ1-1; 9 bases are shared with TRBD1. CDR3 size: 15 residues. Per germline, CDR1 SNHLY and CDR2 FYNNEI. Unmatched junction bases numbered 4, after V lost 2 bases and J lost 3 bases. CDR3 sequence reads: CASSEQQGADTEAFF. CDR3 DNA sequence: TGTGCCAGCAGTGAACAACAGGGGGCGGACACTGAAGCTTTCTTT.

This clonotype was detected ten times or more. CDR3 sequence: CASSDRKSEPTGELFF. CDR3 sequence (DNA): TGTGCCAGCAGCGACCGCAAGTCTGAACCCACCGGGGAGCTGTTTTTT. V and J are TRBV9 and TRBJ2-2; D unresolved. Trimming pared 3 bases from V and 4 bases from J, leaving 16 bases between. The CDR3 loop spans 16 amino acids. Germline assignment: CDR1 SGDLS and CDR2 YYNGEE.

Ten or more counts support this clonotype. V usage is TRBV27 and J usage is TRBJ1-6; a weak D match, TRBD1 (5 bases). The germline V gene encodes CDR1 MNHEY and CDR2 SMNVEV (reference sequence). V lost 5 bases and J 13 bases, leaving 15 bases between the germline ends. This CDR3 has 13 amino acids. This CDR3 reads CASSLLRDVPLHF. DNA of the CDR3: TGTGCCAGCAGTCTACTTCGGGACGTCCCCCTCCACTTT.

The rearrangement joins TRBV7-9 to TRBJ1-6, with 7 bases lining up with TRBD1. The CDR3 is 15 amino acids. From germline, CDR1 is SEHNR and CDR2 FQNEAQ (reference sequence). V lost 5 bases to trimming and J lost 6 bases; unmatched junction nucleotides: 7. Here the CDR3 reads CASSVGTAPNSPLHF. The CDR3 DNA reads TGTGCCAGCAGCGTTGGGACAGCACCTAATTCACCCCTCCACTTT. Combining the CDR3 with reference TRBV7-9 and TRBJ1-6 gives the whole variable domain DTGVSQNPRHKITKRGQNVTFRCDPISEHNRLYWYRQTLGQGPEFLTYFQNEAQLEKSRLLSDRFSAERPKGSFSTLEIQRTEQGDSAMYLCASSVGTAPNSPLHFGNGTRLTVT.

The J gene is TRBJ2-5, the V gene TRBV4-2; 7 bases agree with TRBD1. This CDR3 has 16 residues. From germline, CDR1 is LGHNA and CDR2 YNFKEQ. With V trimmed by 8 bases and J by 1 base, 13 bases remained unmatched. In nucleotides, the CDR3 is TGTGCCAGCTCTACCAGGGGACCAGGGGGCCAAGAGACCCAGTACTTC. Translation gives CASSTRGPGGQETQYF.

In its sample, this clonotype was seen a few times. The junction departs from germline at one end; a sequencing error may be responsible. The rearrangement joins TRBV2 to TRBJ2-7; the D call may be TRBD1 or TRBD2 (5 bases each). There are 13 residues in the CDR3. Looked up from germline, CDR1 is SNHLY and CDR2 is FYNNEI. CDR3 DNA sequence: TGTGCCAGCACCGAGGGACGGCACTACGAGCAGTGCTTC. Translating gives CASTEGRHYEQCF.

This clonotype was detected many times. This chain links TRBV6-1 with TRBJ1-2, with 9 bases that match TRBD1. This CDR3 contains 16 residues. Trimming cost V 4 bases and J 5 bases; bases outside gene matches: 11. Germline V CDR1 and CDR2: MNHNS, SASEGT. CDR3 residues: CASSGMGQGRIYGYTF. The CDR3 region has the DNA TGTGCCAGCAGTGGGATGGGACAGGGAAGAATTTATGGCTACACCTTC.

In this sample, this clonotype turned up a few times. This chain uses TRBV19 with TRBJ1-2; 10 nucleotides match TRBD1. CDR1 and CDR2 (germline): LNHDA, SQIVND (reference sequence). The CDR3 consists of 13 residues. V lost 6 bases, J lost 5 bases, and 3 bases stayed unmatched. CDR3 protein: CASREDRGYGYTF. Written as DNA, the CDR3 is TGTGCCAGTAGGGAGGACAGGGGGTATGGCTACACCTTC.

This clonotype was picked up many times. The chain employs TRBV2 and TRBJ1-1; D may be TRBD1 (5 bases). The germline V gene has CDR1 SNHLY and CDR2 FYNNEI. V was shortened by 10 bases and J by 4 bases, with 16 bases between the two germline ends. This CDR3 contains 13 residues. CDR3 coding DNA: TGTGCCACCCGGGAGGGGCACGCCACTGAAGCTTTCTTT. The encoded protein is CATREGHATEAFF.

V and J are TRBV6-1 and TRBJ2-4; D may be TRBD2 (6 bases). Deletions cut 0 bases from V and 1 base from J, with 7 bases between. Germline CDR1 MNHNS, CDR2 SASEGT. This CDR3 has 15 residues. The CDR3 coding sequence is TGTGCCAGCAGTGAAGCCCTAGCGGCCAAAAACATTCAGTACTTC. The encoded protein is CASSEALAAKNIQYF.

The CDR3 reads CASSQVRTSPNEQFF. As DNA, the CDR3 is TGTGCCAGCAGCCAAGTGAGGACCAGTCCCAATGAGCAGTTCTTC. The chain employs TRBV4-2 and TRBJ2-1; D is unresolved. Looked up from germline, CDR1 is LGHNA and CDR2 is YNFKEQ. The CDR3 covers 15 residues. V gave up 1 base and J gave up 6 bases, with 13 bases separating them.

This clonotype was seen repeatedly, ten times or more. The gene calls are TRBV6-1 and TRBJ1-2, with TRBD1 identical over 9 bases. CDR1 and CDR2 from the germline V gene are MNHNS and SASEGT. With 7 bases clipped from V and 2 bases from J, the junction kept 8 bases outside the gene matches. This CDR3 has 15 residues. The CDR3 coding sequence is TGTGCCAGCACCACACGGACAGGGGTAAACTATGGCTACACCTTC. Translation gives CASTTRTGVNYGYTF.

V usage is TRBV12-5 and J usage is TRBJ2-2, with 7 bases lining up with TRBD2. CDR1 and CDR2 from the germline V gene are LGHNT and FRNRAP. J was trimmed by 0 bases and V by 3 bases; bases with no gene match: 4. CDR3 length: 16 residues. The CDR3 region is CASGFWGGPNTGELFF. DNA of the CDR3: TGTGCTAGTGGTTTCTGGGGGGGTCCGAACACCGGGGAGCTGTTTTTT.

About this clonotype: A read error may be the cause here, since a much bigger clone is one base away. In DNA, the CDR3 is TGTGCCTGGAGTATACTACTAGCGGGGGTTGAGCAGTTCTTC. It is translated as CAWSILLAGVEQFF. V usage is TRBV30 and J usage is TRBJ2-1; TRBD2 agrees at 11 bases. The junction had 6 bases not matched to a gene; V was cut back by 2 bases and J by 9 bases. CDR1 is GTSNPN and CDR2 is SVGIG in the germline V gene (reference sequence). The CDR3 runs to 14 residues. Based on the CDR3 plus reference TRBV30 and TRBJ2-1, the full variable domain is SQTIHQWPATLVQPVGSPLSLECTVEGTSNPNLYWYRQAAGRGLQLLFYSVGIGQISSEVPQNLSASRPQDRQFILSSKKLLLSDSGFYLCAWSILLAGVEQFFGPGTRLTVL.